These T cell receptor beta chains were read from a single sample in a study of T cell repertoires in cytomegalovirus infection. TCRdb itself ran the reads through MiXCR, one entry per CDR3 protein. The table has 250,000 to 300,000 distinct CDR3 sequences, approximately 10% seen once; the top ten hold approximately 15%. Sequences were obtained from PBMCs. The receptors were sampled from a human donor in good health (CMV status not recorded). Some clones in this sample may be carry-over from other donors' samples. Both conserved end residues are part of each CDR3. A D gene is named only where the DNA matches it firmly. Not every row has a clone size; where given, it reads once, few, many or a size class.

DNA: TGTGCCAGCAGCCCCAGAGGGGGGGGGTTTTCCTATGGCTACACCTTC; CDR3: CASSPRGGGFSYGYTF; V: TRBV7-2; J: TRBJ1-2; size: many; D: .
DNA: TGTGCCAGCAGCTCGACAGGGAAAAATGAAAAACTGTTTTTT; CDR3: CASSSTGKNEKLFF; V: TRBV7-6; J: TRBJ1-4; size: many; D: TRBD1
DNA: TGTGCCAGCAGTTTGGGAACCGTCTCCATGAACACTGAAGCTTTCTTT; CDR3: CASSLGTVSMNTEAFF; V: TRBV12-3/TRBV12-4; J: TRBJ1-1; size: many; D: .
DNA: TGCAGCGTTGACCGGGACAGCGGGGTTGAGCAGTTCTTC; CDR3: CSVDRDSGVEQFF; V: TRBV29-1; J: TRBJ2-1; size: .; D: .
DNA: TGTGCCACCAGCAGAGCAGCGCGAGGGCCGGGGGACAATGAGCAGTTCTTC; CDR3: CATSRAARGPGDNEQFF; V: TRBV15; J: TRBJ2-1; size: few; D: .
DNA: TGTGCCAGCAGTTACCAGTTGGGGACAACGAACGTCTACGAGCAGTACTTC; CDR3: CASSYQLGTTNVYEQYF; V: TRBV6-2/TRBV6-3; J: TRBJ2-7; size: few; D: .
DNA: TGTGCCAGCAGCGAAGGACGGGGGGGACGGGATACGCAGTATTTT; CDR3: CASSEGRGGRDTQYF; V: TRBV7-3; J: TRBJ2-3; size: many; D: TRBD2
DNA: TGTGCCAGCAGTTTAGGCGCCGTTGGGGCACCCCTCCACTTT; CDR3: CASSLGAVGAPLHF; V: TRBV12-3/TRBV12-4; J: TRBJ1-6; size: many; D: .
DNA: TGTGCCAGCAGACCCGGGACTAGCAATCAGCCCCAGCATTTT; CDR3: CASRPGTSNQPQHF; V: TRBV7-2; J: TRBJ1-5; size: many; D: .
DNA: TGTGCCAGCCGACCGGGAGACAGGCCTTCACCCCTCCACTTT; CDR3: CASRPGDRPSPLHF; V: TRBV27; J: TRBJ1-6; size: .; D: .
DNA: TGTGCCAGCAGTCGACAGACAGATACGCAGTATTTT; CDR3: CASSRQTDTQYF; V: TRBV12-3/TRBV12-4; J: TRBJ2-3; size: many; D: .
DNA: TGCAGTGCAACACCACAGGGGGCAGTGGACAATGAGCAGTTCTTC; CDR3: CSATPQGAVDNEQFF; V: TRBV20-1; J: TRBJ2-1; size: few; D: TRBD1
DNA: TGTGCCAGCAGTCAAAGCGGGAGTCTTTCCTACGAGCAGTACTTC; CDR3: CASSQSGSLSYEQYF; V: TRBV7-2; J: TRBJ2-7; size: many; D: TRBD2
DNA: TGTGCCAGCGGATGGGTCAGGCCTGACTCTGGGGCCAACGTCCTGACTTTC; CDR3: CASGWVRPDSGANVLTF; V: TRBV13; J: TRBJ2-6; size: many; D: .
DNA: TGTGCCAGCAGCCCCCAGGAAGAGACCCAGTACTTC; CDR3: CASSPQEETQYF; V: TRBV7-3; J: TRBJ2-5; size: many; D: .
DNA: TGCAGCGTTAGGACAGCTCAAGAGACCCAGTACTTC; CDR3: CSVRTAQETQYF; V: TRBV29-1; J: TRBJ2-5; size: .; D: .
DNA: TGCAGCGTTGTCCCTAGCGGCTACAATGAGCAGTTCTTC; CDR3: CSVVPSGYNEQFF; V: TRBV29-1; J: TRBJ2-1; size: few; D: TRBD2
DNA: TGTGCCAGCAGCCCGACACAGGGGAGAAAGACTGAAGCTTTCTTT; CDR3: CASSPTQGRKTEAFF; V: TRBV5-6; J: TRBJ1-1; size: many; D: TRBD1
DNA: TGTGCCAGCAGCCATCCCACGGCAGGACAGGGGGCTTGGGATAATTCACCCCTCCACTTT; CDR3: CASSHPTAGQGAWDNSPLHF; V: TRBV14; J: TRBJ1-6; size: few; D: TRBD1
DNA: TGTGCCAGCAGAAGACAGGGCCACACAGATACGCAGTATTTT; CDR3: CASRRQGHTDTQYF; V: TRBV6-1; J: TRBJ2-3; size: .; D: TRBD1
DNA: TGTGCCAGCAGCTTTAGCCCCTCCAGGGCGGAAGGCTACACCTTC; CDR3: CASSFSPSRAEGYTF; V: TRBV7-2; J: TRBJ1-2; size: many; D: .
DNA: TGTGCCAGCAGTTTCCCCCTGAGGGTGGGTGGCACAGATACGCAGTATTTT; CDR3: CASSFPLRVGGTDTQYF; V: TRBV12-3/TRBV12-4; J: TRBJ2-3; size: many; D: .
DNA: TGTGCCAGCAGTTTAAAGGACGGCAATCAGCCCCAGCATTTT; CDR3: CASSLKDGNQPQHF; V: TRBV12-3/TRBV12-4; J: TRBJ1-5; size: many; D: .
DNA: TGTGCCAGCAGGTCGGGACAGATGAACACTGAAGCTTTCTTT; CDR3: CASRSGQMNTEAFF; V: TRBV7-6; J: TRBJ1-1; size: few; D: TRBD1
DNA: TGTGCCTGGAGGAGTAGCGGGATCATTCTGCCAGATACGCAGTATTTT; CDR3: CAWRSSGIILPDTQYF; V: TRBV30; J: TRBJ2-3; size: .; D: TRBD2
DNA: TGTGCCAGCAGCTTGGGACAGCTCTCTGGGGCCAACGTCCTGACTTTC; CDR3: CASSLGQLSGANVLTF; V: TRBV7-2; J: TRBJ2-6; size: many; D: TRBD1
DNA: TGTGCCAGCAGCCCCGGACAGGCGCGCGGCTACACCTTC; CDR3: CASSPGQARGYTF; V: TRBV5-5; J: TRBJ1-2; size: few; D: TRBD1
DNA: TGCGCCAGCAGCCAGCTAGGGACCGCGAGCGAGCAGTACTTC; CDR3: CASSQLGTASEQYF; V: TRBV4-3; J: TRBJ2-7; size: many; D: .
DNA: TGCAGTGCCGGGGACAACCGGGAGACCCAGTACTTC; CDR3: CSAGDNRETQYF; V: TRBV20-1; J: TRBJ2-5; size: .; D: .